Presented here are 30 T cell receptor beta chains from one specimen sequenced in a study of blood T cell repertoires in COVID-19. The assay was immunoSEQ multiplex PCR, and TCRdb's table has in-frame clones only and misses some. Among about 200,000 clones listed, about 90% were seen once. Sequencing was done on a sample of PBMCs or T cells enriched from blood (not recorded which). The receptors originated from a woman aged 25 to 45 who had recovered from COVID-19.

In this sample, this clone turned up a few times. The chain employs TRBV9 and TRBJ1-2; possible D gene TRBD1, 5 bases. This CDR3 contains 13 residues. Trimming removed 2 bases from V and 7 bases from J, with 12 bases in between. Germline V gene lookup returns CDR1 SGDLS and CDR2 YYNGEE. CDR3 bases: TGTGCCAGCAGCGTCCAGGGTATCGGTGGCTACACCTTC. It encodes CASSVQGIGGYTF.

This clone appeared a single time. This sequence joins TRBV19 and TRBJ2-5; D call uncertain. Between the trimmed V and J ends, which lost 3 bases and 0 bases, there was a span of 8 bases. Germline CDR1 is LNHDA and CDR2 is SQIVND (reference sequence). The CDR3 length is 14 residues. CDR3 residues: CASSMSRYQETQYF. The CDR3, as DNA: TGTGCCAGTAGTATGAGCAGGTACCAAGAGACCCAGTACTTC. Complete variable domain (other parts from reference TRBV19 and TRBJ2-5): DGGITQSPKYLFRKEGQNVTLSCEQNLNHDAMYWYRQDPGQGLRLIYYSQIVNDFQKGDIAEGYSVSREKKESFPLTVTSAQKNPTAFYLCASSMSRYQETQYFGPGTRLLVL.

Written as DNA, the CDR3 is TGTGCCAGCAGCTCGGACAGGGGGAGCAATCAGCCCCAGCATTTT. This gives the protein CASSSDRGSNQPQHF. The gene calls are TRBV7-2 and TRBJ1-5; TRBD1 agrees at 10 bases. V shed 4 bases, J shed 1 base, and the junction held 1 base outside the gene matches. The CDR3 loop spans 15 amino acids. Per germline, CDR1 SGHTA and CDR2 FQGNSA.

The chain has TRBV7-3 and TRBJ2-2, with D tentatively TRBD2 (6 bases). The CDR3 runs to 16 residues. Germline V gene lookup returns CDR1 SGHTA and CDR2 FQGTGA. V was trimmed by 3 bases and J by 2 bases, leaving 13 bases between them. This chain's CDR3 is CASSFIGGKNTGELFF. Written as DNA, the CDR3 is TGTGCCAGCAGCTTCATCGGCGGGAAAAACACCGGGGAGCTGTTTTTT.

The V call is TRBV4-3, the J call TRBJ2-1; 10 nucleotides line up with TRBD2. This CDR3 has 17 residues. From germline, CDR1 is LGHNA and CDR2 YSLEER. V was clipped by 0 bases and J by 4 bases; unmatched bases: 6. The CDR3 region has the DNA TGCGCCAGCAGCCAAGATGTGGCTAGCGGGAGTTACAATGAGCAGTTCTTC. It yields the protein CASSQDVASGSYNEQFF.

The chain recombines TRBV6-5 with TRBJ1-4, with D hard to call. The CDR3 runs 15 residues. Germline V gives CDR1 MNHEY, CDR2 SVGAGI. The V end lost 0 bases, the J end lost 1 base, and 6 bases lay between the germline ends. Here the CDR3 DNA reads TGTGCCAGCAGTTACTCAAGACTAACTAATGAAAAACTGTTTTTT. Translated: CASSYSRLTNEKLFF.

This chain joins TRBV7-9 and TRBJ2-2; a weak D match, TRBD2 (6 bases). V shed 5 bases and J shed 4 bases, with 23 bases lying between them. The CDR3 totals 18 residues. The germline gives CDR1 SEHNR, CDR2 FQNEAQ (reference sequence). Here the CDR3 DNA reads TGTGCCAGCAGCCCCACTGGAGGGGACCTTAGTCTCACCGGGGAGCTGTTTTTT. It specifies CASSPTGGDLSLTGELFF. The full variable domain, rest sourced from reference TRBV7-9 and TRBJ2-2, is DTGVSQNPRHKITKRGQNVTFRCDPISEHNRLYWYRQTLGQGPEFLTYFQNEAQLEKSRLLSDRFSAERPKGSFSTLEIQRTEQGDSAMYLCASSPTGGDLSLTGELFFGEGSRLTVL.

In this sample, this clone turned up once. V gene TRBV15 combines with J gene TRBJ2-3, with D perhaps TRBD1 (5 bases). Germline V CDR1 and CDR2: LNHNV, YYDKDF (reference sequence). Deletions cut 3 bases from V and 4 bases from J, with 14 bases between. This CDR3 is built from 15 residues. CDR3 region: CATSSGSGIPDTQYF. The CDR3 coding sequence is TGTGCCACCAGCAGCGGATCAGGGATTCCAGATACGCAGTATTTT.

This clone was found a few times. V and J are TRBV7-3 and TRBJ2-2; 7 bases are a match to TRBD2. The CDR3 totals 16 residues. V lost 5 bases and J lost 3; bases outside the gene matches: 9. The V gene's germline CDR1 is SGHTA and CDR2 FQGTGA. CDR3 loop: CASSRSGGGDTGELFF. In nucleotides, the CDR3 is TGTGCCAGCAGCCGGTCGGGCGGGGGTGACACCGGGGAGCTGTTTTTT.

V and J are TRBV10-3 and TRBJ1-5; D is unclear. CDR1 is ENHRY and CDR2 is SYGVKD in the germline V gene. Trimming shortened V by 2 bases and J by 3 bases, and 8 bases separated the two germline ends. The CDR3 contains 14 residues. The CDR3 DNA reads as TGTGCCATCAGTGAGCGGGAGACCAATCAGCCCCAGCATTTT. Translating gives CAISERETNQPQHF.

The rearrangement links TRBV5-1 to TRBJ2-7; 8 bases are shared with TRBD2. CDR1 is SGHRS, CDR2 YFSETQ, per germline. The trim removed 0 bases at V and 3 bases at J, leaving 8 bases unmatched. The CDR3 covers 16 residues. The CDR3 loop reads CASSLGSGGLGYEQYF. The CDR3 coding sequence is TGCGCCAGCAGCTTGGGATCCGGGGGACTAGGCTACGAGCAGTACTTC.

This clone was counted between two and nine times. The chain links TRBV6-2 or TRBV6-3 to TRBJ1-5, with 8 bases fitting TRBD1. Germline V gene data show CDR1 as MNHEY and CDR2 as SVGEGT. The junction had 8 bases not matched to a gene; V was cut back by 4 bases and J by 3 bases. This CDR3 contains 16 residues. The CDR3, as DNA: TGTGCCAGCAGTTCCCCCGGGACAGGCCTCAATCAGCCCCAGCATTTT. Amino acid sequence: CASSSPGTGLNQPQHF.

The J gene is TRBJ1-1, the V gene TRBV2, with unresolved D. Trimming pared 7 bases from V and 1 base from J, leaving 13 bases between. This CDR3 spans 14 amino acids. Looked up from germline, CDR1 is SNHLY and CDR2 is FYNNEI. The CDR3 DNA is TGTGCCAGCACTCCCGAGTCCGGGAACACTGAAGCTTTCTTT. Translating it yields CASTPESGNTEAFF.

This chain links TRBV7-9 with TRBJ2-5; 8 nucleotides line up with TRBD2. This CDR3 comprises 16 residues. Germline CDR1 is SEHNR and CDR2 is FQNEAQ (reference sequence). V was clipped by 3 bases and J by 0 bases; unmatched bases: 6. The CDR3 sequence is CASSLGSGSNQETQYF. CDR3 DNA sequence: TGTGCCAGCAGCTTGGGGAGCGGGAGCAACCAAGAGACCCAGTACTTC.

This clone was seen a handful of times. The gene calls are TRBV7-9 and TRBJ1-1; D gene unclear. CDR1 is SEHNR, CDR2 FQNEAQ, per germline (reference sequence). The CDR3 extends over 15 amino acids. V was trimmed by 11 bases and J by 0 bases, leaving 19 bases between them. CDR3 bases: TGTGCCGGAGAAGGGAGGGCTGGGGTGAACACTGAAGCTTTCTTT. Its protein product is CAGEGRAGVNTEAFF.

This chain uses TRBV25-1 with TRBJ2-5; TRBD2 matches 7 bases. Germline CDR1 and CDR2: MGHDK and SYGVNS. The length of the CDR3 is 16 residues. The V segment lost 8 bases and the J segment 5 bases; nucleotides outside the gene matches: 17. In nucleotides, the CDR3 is TGTGCCAGCGGCCCAATTGGGGAGGGGCCGAGGGAGACCCAGTACTTC. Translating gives CASGPIGEGPRETQYF. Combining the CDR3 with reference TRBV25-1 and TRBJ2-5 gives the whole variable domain EADIYQTPRYLVIGTGKKITLECSQTMGHDKMYWYQQDPGMELHLIHYSYGVNSTEKGDLSSESTVSRIRTEHFPLTLESARPSHTSQYLCASGPIGEGPRETQYFGPGTRLLVL.

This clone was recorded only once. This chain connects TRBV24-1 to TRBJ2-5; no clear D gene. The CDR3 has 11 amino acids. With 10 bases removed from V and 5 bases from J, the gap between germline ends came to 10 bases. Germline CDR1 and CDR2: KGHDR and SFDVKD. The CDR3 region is CATQIGETQYF. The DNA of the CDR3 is TGTGCCACGCAGATCGGGGAGACCCAGTACTTC.

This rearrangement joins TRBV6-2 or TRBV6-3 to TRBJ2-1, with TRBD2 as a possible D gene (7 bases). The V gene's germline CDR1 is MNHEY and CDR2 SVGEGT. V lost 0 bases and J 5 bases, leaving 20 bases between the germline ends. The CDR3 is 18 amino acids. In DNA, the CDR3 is TGTGCCAGCAGTTACTCGAGTAGGGGGGAGGGCCGCGACAATGAGCAGTTCTTC. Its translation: CASSYSSRGEGRDNEQFF.

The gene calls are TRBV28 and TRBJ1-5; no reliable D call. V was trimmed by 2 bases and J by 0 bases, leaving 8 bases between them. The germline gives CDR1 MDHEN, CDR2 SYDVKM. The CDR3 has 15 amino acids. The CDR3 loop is CASSLRENSNQPQHF. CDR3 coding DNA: TGTGCCAGCAGTTTACGGGAGAATAGCAATCAGCCCCAGCATTTT.

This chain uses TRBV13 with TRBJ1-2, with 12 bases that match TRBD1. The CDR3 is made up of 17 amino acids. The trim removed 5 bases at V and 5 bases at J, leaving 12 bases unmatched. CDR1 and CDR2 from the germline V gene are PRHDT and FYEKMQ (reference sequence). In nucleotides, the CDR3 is TGTGCCAGCAGCCCCCGGGACAGGGGGCTTCTCCCTTATGGCTACACCTTC. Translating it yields CASSPRDRGLLPYGYTF.

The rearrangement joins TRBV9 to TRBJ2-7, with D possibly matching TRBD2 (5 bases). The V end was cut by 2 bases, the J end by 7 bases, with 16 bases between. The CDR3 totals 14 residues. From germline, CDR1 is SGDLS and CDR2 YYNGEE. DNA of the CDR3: TGTGCCAGCAGCGTGCAATTGGACTCCGAGGAGCAGTACTTC. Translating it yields CASSVQLDSEEQYF.

The CDR3 DNA is TGTGCCAGCAGCACAATGACAGGGGGCACTGAAGCTTTCTTT. This translates into CASSTMTGGTEAFF. The chain has TRBV7-9 and TRBJ1-1, with 9 bases identical to TRBD1. J gave up 4 bases and V 5 bases, and 5 bases lay outside the gene matches. CDR3 size: 14 residues. Germline V gene data show CDR1 as SEHNR and CDR2 as FQNEAQ (reference sequence). Filled out from reference TRBV7-9 and TRBJ1-1, the complete variable domain reads DTGVSQNPRHKITKRGQNVTFRCDPISEHNRLYWYRQTLGQGPEFLTYFQNEAQLEKSRLLSDRFSAERPKGSFSTLEIQRTEQGDSAMYLCASSTMTGGTEAFFGQGTRLTVV.

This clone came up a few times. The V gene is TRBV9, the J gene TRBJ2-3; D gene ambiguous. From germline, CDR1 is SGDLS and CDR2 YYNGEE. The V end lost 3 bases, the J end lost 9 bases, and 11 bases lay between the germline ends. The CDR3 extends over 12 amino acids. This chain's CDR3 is CASSGPGRTQYF. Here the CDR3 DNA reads TGTGCCAGCAGCGGCCCCGGTCGGACGCAGTATTTT. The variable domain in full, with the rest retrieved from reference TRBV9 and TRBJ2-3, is DSGVTQTPKHLITATGQRVTLRCSPRSGDLSVYWYQQSLDQGLQFLIQYYNGEERAKGNILERFSAQQFPDLHSELNLSSLELGDSALYFCASSGPGRTQYFGPGTRLTVL.

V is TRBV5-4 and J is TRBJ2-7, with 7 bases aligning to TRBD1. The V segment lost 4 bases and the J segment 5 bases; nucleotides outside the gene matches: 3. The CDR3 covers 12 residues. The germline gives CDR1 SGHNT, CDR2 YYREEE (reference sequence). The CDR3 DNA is TGTGCCAGCAGCCCAACAGGGGACGAGCAGTACTTC. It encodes CASSPTGDEQYF.

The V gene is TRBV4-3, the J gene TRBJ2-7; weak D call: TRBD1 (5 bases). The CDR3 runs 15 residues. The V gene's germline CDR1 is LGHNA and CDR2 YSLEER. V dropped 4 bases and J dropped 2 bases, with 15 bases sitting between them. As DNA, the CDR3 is TGCGCCAGCAGCCGGGGCTGGGCAGGTACCTACGAGCAGTACTTC. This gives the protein CASSRGWAGTYEQYF.

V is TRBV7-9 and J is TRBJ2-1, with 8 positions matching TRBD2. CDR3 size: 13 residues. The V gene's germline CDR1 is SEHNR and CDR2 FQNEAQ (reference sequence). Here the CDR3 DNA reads TGTGCAAGCGCTAGCGGGTCGAGGAATGAGCAGTTCTTC. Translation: CASASGSRNEQFF.

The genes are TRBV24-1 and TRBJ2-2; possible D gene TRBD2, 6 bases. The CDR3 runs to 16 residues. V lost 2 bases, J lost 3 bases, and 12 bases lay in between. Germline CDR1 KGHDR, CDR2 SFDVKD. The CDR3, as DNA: TGTGCCACCAGTGATTCCGGGACTGGGGACACCGGGGAGCTGTTTTTT. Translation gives CATSDSGTGDTGELFF.

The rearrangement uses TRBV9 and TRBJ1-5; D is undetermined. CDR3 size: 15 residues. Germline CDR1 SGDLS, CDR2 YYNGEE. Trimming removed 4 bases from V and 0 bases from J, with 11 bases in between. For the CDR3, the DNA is TGTGCCAGCAGCCCTAACCCCTATAGCAATCAGCCCCAGCATTTT. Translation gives CASSPNPYSNQPQHF. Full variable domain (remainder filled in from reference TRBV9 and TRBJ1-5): DSGVTQTPKHLITATGQRVTLRCSPRSGDLSVYWYQQSLDQGLQFLIQYYNGEERAKGNILERFSAQQFPDLHSELNLSSLELGDSALYFCASSPNPYSNQPQHFGDGTRLSIL.

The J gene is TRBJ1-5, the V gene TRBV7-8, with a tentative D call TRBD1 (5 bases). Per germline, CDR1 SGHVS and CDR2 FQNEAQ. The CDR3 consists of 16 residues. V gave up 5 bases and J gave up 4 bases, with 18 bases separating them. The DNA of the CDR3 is TGTGCCAGCAGCCCCTTTAGGGGATTCGGGAATCAGCCCCAGCATTTT. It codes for CASSPFRGFGNQPQHF. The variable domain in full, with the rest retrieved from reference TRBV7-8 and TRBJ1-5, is GAGVSQSPRYKVAKRGQDVALRCDPISGHVSLFWYQQALGQGPEFLTYFQNEAQLDKSGLPSDRFFAERPEGSVSTLKIQRTQQEDSAVYLCASSPFRGFGNQPQHFGDGTRLSIL.

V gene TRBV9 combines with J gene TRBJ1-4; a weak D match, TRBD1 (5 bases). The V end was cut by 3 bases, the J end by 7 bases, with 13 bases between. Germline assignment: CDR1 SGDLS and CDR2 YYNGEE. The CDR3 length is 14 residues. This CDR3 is CASSAGTSGEKLFF. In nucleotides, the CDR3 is TGTGCCAGCAGCGCCGGGACTTCCGGTGAAAAACTGTTTTTT.